The 20 T cell receptor beta chains below were found in one sample sequenced in a study of regulatory T cells in long-lasting Graves disease. Both iRepertoire HTBI primers and Arm-PCR of CDR3 regions were used to build the TCR beta libraries. TCRdb recomputed calls from the multiplex PCR reads with MiXCR, one row per CDR3 protein. The sample lists almost 450,000 distinct CDR3 sequences, roughly 17% seen once, with approximately 12% in the top ten. Regarding time point: newly diagnosed GD, antithyroid drugs for less than 3 months. Isolated PBMC RNA provided the starting material for the TCR library. This same sample was also part of a study on T cells in Graves' hyperthyroidism and ophthalmopathy.

This material consisted of peripheral blood mononuclear cells (PBMCs), taken at new diagnosis, from a patient treated with antithyroid drugs. These TCRs come from a woman aged 25 to 45 with Graves disease.

This clonotype was detected many times. One end of the junction does not line up with germline, which may come from a read error. The chain links TRBV19 to TRBJ2-5; unclear D gene. Germline CDR1 and CDR2: LNHDA and SQIVND (reference sequence). The CDR3 loop spans 11 amino acids. In nucleotides, the CDR3 is TGTGCCAGCAGTAAACAAGAGACCCAGTACTTC. It encodes CASSKQETQYF.

The chain links TRBV4-3 to TRBJ2-7; tentative D call: TRBD1 (5 bases). Germline V gene data show CDR1 as LGHNA and CDR2 as YSLEER. The CDR3 extends over 15 amino acids. V was clipped by 1 base and J by 3 bases, with 13 bases between them. CDR3 region: CASSQVGGQFYEQYF. Here the CDR3 DNA reads TGCGCCAGCAGCCAAGTTGGTGGACAATTCTACGAGCAGTACTTC.

This clonotype occurred many times. The chain combines TRBV5-1 with TRBJ2-7; D may be TRBD1 (6 bases). Germline V gene data show CDR1 as SGHRS and CDR2 as YFSETQ. V was pared by 1 base and J by 2 bases, with 13 bases between. This CDR3 comprises 15 residues. Here the CDR3 DNA reads TGCGCCAGCAGCTTGCAATCAGGGGAGACCTACGAGCAGTACTTC. Amino acids: CASSLQSGETYEQYF.

This clonotype was counted ten times or more. This chain links TRBV18 with TRBJ2-5; a weak D match, TRBD1 (6 bases). The CDR3 extends over 15 amino acids. CDR1 KGHSH and CDR2 LQKENI come from the germline V gene. V was shortened by 6 bases and J by 4 bases, with 18 bases between the two germline ends. The CDR3: CASSGQTLLGETQYF. CDR3 DNA: TGTGCCAGCTCCGGACAGACCCTCCTGGGAGAGACCCAGTACTTC.

This clonotype was seen ten or more times. V usage is TRBV28 and J usage is TRBJ2-1; D possibly corresponds to TRBD2 (6 bases). There are 13 residues in the CDR3. Trimming removed 1 base at V and 9 bases at J, with 10 bases between. Per the germline V gene, CDR1 is MDHEN and CDR2 is SYDVKM. This CDR3 reads CASSLFAGLEQFF. CDR3 nucleotides: TGTGCCAGCAGTTTATTCGCGGGACTTGAGCAGTTCTTC.

This clonotype was counted between two and nine times. The chain uses TRBV28 and TRBJ2-3; no reliable D call. The CDR3 sequence is 13 residues long. Germline CDR1 is MDHEN and CDR2 is SYDVKM. Trimming took off 4 bases at V and 11 bases at J, with 16 bases between the two ends. The CDR3 here is CASSYSIGWMQYF. CDR3 coding DNA: TGTGCCAGCAGTTACTCGATAGGATGGATGCAGTATTTT.

This clonotype was detected ten times or more. This chain uses TRBV7-6 with TRBJ1-1; D is undetermined. CDR3 length: 15 amino acids. Germline V gives CDR1 SGHVS, CDR2 FNYEAQ. V was pared by 2 bases and J by 2 bases, with 12 bases between. This chain's CDR3 is CASSLWVEPNTEAFF. In nucleotides, the CDR3 is TGTGCCAGCAGCTTATGGGTCGAACCAAACACTGAAGCTTTCTTT. The variable domain in full, completed from reference TRBV7-6 and TRBJ1-1, reads GAGVSQSPRYKVTKRGQDVALRCDPISGHVSLYWYRQALGQGPEFLTYFNYEAQQDKSGLPNDRFSAERPEGSISTLTIQRTEQRDSAMYRCASSLWVEPNTEAFFGQGTRLTVV.

This clonotype appeared many times. This rearrangement joins TRBV27 to TRBJ1-2; TRBD1 matches 7 bases. The CDR3 extends over 14 amino acids. Looked up from germline, CDR1 is MNHEY and CDR2 is SMNVEV (reference sequence). The V gene end was trimmed by 2 bases and the J gene end by 4 bases; junction bases not matched to a gene: 4. CDR3 protein: CASSLAGQIYGYTF. The CDR3 bases are TGTGCCAGCAGTTTAGCGGGACAGATCTATGGCTACACCTTC.

This clonotype was seen a handful of times. The chain carries TRBV7-9 and TRBJ2-7; TRBD2 aligns across 9 bases. The germline V gene encodes CDR1 SEHNR and CDR2 FQNEAQ (reference sequence). This CDR3 is 14 amino acids long. The V and J ends lost 1 base and 7 bases, in that order; junction bases with no gene match: 5. The CDR3 nucleotides read TGTGCCAGCAGCTTAGAAGGGACTAGCACGGAGCAGTACTTC. As protein: CASSLEGTSTEQYF.

This clonotype was detected ten times or more. J is TRBJ2-1 and V is TRBV28; D ambiguous. From germline, CDR1 is MDHEN and CDR2 SYDVKM. V gave up 3 bases and J gave up 1 base, with 7 bases separating them. The CDR3 sequence is 14 residues long. The CDR3 DNA is TGTGCCAGCAGTTTCTTACAGTCCTACAATGAGCAGTTCTTC. Protein: CASSFLQSYNEQFF. The full variable domain, rest sourced from reference TRBV28 and TRBJ2-1, is DVKVTQSSRYLVKRTGEKVFLECVQDMDHENMFWYRQDPGLGLRLIYFSYDVKMKEKGDIPEGYSVSREKKERFSLILESASTNQTSMYLCASSFLQSYNEQFFGPGTRLTVL.

In its sample, this clonotype was seen many times. V usage is TRBV10-3 and J usage is TRBJ2-7; D possibly matches TRBD1 or TRBD2 (5 bases each). V was shortened by 4 bases and J by 1 base, with 11 bases between the two germline ends. Germline-derived CDR1 and CDR2 are ENHRY and SYGVKD. This CDR3 comprises 14 residues. CDR3 region: CAISAGTDSYEQYF. CDR3 DNA sequence: TGTGCCATCAGTGCGGGGACCGATTCCTACGAGCAGTACTTC.

Ten or more counts support this clonotype. The gene calls are TRBV6-5 and TRBJ1-1; D remains ambiguous. Between the trimmed V and J ends, which lost 4 bases and 6 bases, there was a span of 12 bases. The germline gives CDR1 MNHEY, CDR2 SVGAGI. The length of the CDR3 is 13 residues. In nucleotides, the CDR3 is TGTGCCAGCAGTTCTCAGCTAGGCGCTGAAGCTTTCTTT. Protein: CASSSQLGAEAFF.

This clonotype was seen ten or more times. J is TRBJ1-1 and V is TRBV7-8, with no clear D. This CDR3 has 14 residues. Germline loops: CDR1 SGHVS, CDR2 FQNEAQ. The V and J ends lost 5 bases and 4 bases respectively, with 14 bases between them. The CDR3 coding sequence is TGTGCCAGCAGCACACAGATTATGGGCACTGAAGCTTTCTTT. Its translation is CASSTQIMGTEAFF.

This clonotype appeared many times. The J gene is TRBJ2-7, the V gene TRBV20-1; 8 bases match TRBD2. J lost 3 bases, V lost 3 bases, and 10 bases had no gene match. Per the germline V gene, CDR1 is DFQATT and CDR2 is SNEGSKA (reference sequence). This CDR3 spans 15 amino acids. The CDR3 nucleotides are TGCAGTGCTAGCTCCCCTAGCGGGTTCCACTACGAGCAGTACTTC. Protein sequence: CSASSPSGFHYEQYF.

This clonotype was seen ten or more times. This chain joins TRBV20-1 and TRBJ2-7; weak D call: TRBD1 (5 bases). CDR1 is DFQATT, CDR2 SNEGSKA, per germline (reference sequence). Between the trimmed V and J ends, which lost 2 bases and 5 bases, there was a span of 10 bases. The CDR3 runs to 12 residues. The CDR3 DNA is TGCAGTGCTAGAATAATCAGGGACGAGCAGTACTTC. Its translation: CSARIIRDEQYF.

The sample holds many counts of this clonotype. An end of the junction does not agree with germline; a read error may underlie this. V and J are TRBV12-3 or TRBV12-4 and TRBJ2-5; D is uncertain. The CDR3 consists of 13 residues. The CDR3: CASSTVYQETQYF. CDR3 DNA: TGTGCCAGCAGCACTGTCTACCAGGAGACCCAGTACTTC.

The V gene is TRBV4-1, the J gene TRBJ2-1; the match to TRBD1 covers 8 bases. The CDR3 has 14 amino acids. V lost 11 bases to trimming and J lost 0 bases; unmatched junction nucleotides: 6. Germline-derived CDR1 and CDR2 are MGHRA and YSYEKL. The DNA of the CDR3 is TGCGCCGCCTCGGGACAGGACTCCTACAATGAGCAGTTCTTC. Amino acids: CAASGQDSYNEQFF.

This clonotype was picked up many times. This chain uses TRBV10-3 with TRBJ2-1, with D perhaps TRBD2 (5 bases). CDR3 length: 15 residues. Germline loops: CDR1 ENHRY, CDR2 SYGVKD. Trimming pared 0 bases from V and 8 bases from J, leaving 14 bases between. The CDR3 protein is CAISESNGPGDEQFF. The CDR3 DNA reads TGTGCCATCAGTGAGTCGAACGGTCCCGGGGATGAGCAGTTCTTC.

The chain is built from TRBV12-3 or TRBV12-4 and TRBJ1-2; D is unclear. The ends were cut back, 1 base at V and 2 bases at J, with 8 bases in the middle. The CDR3 sequence is 14 residues long. The CDR3 loop is CASSLVQRNYGYTF. Written as DNA, the CDR3 is TGTGCCAGCAGTTTAGTACAGCGGAACTATGGCTACACCTTC.

At least ten counts were recorded for this clonotype. The chain carries TRBV5-5 and TRBJ2-1; 13 bases fit TRBD2. After removal of 5 bases from V and 8 bases from J, the junction contained 10 bases not matched to a gene. The CDR3 consists of 16 residues. Germline V gene lookup returns CDR1 SGHKS and CDR2 YYEKEE (reference sequence). DNA for the CDR3: TGTGCCAGCAGACCCTGGACTAGCGGGAGTTATTATGAGCAGTTCTTC. It is translated as CASRPWTSGSYYEQFF.